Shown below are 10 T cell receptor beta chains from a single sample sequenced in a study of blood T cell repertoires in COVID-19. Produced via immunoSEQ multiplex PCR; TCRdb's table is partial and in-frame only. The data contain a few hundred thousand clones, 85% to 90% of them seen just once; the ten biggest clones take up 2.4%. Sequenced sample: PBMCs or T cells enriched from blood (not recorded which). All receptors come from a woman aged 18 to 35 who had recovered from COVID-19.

CDR3 residues: CASSLSRTSGGYYEQYF. The DNA for the CDR3 is TGTGCCAGCAGTTTAAGTAGGACTAGCGGGGGCTACTACGAGCAGTACTTC. The chain has TRBV28 and TRBJ2-7; 13 bases are a match to TRBD2. Unmatched junction bases numbered 7, after V lost 2 bases and J lost 3 bases. In germline, CDR1 is MDHEN, CDR2 SYDVKM. There are 17 residues in the CDR3.

The CDR3 DNA follows: TGTGCCAGCAGCTGGGGACAGGGGGCATCCTACGAGCAGTACTTC. This translates into CASSWGQGASYEQYF. The chain couples TRBV5-4 to TRBJ2-7; TRBD1 matches 12 bases. The CDR3 totals 15 residues. V shed 3 bases and J 1 base; nucleotides not matched to a gene: 2. Germline V lookup: CDR1 SGHNT, CDR2 YYREEE (reference sequence).

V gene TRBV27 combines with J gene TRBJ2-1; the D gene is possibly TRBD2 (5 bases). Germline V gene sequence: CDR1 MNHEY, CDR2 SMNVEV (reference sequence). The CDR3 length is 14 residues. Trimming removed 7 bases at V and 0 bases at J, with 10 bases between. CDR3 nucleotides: TGTGCCAGCACGTTGGGGAGCTCCTACAATGAGCAGTTCTTC. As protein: CASTLGSSYNEQFF.

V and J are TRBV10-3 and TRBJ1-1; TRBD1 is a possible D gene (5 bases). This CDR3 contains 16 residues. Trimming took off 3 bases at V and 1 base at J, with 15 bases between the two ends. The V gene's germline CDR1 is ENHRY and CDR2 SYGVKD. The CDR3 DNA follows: TGTGCCATCAGTGACGTCGGGGGTTGGGAGAACACTGAAGCTTTCTTT. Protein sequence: CAISDVGGWENTEAFF.

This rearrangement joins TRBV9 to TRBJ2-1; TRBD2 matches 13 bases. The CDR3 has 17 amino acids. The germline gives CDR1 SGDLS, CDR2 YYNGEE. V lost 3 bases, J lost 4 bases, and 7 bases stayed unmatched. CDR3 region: CASSAAWTSGGYNEQFF. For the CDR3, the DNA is TGTGCCAGCAGCGCAGCCTGGACTAGCGGGGGATACAATGAGCAGTTCTTC.

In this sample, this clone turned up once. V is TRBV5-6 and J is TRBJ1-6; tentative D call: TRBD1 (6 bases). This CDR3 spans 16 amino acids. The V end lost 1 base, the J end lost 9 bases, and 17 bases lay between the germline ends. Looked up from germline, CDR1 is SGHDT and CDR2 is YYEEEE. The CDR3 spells CASSLRFNRDGSPLHF. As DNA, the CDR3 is TGTGCCAGCAGCTTGAGGTTCAACAGGGATGGTTCACCCCTCCACTTT.

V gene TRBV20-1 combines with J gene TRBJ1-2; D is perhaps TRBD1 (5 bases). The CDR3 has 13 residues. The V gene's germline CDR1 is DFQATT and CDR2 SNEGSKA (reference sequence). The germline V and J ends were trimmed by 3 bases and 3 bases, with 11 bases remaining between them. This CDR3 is CSASRQGYYGYTF. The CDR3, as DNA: TGCAGTGCTAGTCGTCAGGGTTACTATGGCTACACCTTC.

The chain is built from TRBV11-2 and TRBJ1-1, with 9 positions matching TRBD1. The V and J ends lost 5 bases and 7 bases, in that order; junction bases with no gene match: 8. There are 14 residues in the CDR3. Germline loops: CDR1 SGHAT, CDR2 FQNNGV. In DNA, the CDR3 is TGTGCCAGCAGCGTCCGGGACAGGGCGGATGAAGCTTTCTTT. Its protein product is CASSVRDRADEAFF.

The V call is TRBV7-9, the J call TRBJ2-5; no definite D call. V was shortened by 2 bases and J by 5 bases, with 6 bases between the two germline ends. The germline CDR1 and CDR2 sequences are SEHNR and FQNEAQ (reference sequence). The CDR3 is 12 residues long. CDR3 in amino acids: CASSLTSETQYF. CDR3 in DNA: TGTGCCAGCAGCTTAACTTCCGAGACCCAGTACTTC.

CDR3 protein: CASSLTSAYNEQFF. The CDR3 DNA reads TGTGCCAGCAGCTTGACTAGCGCCTACAATGAGCAGTTCTTC. The chain links TRBV12-1 to TRBJ2-1; the table's D call of TRBD2 was not tested on the DNA. TRBV12-1 has pseudogene status. This CDR3 is 14 amino acids long.